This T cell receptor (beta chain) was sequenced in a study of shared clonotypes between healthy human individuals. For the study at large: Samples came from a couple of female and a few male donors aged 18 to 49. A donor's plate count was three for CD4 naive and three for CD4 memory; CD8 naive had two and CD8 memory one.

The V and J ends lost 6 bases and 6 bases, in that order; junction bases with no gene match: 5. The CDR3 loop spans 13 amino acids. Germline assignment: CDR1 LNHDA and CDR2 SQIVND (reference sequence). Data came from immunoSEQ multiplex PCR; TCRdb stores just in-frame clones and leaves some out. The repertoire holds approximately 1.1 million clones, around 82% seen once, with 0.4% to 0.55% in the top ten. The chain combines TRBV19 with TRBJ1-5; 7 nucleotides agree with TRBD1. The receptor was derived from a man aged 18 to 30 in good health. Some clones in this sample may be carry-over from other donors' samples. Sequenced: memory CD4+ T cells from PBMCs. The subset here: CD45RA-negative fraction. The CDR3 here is CASRRGGSQPQHF. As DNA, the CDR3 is TGTGCCAGTAGAAGAGGGGGCAGTCAGCCCCAGCATTTT.